Detailed here is one T cell receptor beta chain. Its antigen is currently unknown. V was clipped by 5 bases and J by 3 bases; unmatched bases: 3. CDR1 and CDR2 from the germline V gene are SGHRS and YFSETQ. The CDR3 spans 13 residues. Assay used: immunoSEQ multiplex PCR; TCRdb lists only in-frame clones, some missing. The data contain about 1.9 million clones, around 95% of them singletons. Naive CD8 cells were CD45RO-negative, positively selected for CCR7, excluding terminally differentiated effector memory CD45RA+ cells. The donors, all of them Caucasian adults, lived in Nashville, Tennessee. The entry originates in a study of shared clonotypes between healthy human individuals. General study points: Naive CD4 clonotype sharing across four donors was around 5.5%.

Sequencing was carried out using naive CD8+ T cells from PBMCs. The chain has TRBV5-1 and TRBJ2-7, with 9 bases aligning to TRBD2. The origin of this receptor is a man in his late teens or twenties in good health. Some clones in this sample may be carry-over from other donors' samples. The CDR3 nucleotides read TGCGCCAGCAGGGTTAGCGGGAGCTACGAGCAGTACTTC. Its translation: CASRVSGSYEQYF.